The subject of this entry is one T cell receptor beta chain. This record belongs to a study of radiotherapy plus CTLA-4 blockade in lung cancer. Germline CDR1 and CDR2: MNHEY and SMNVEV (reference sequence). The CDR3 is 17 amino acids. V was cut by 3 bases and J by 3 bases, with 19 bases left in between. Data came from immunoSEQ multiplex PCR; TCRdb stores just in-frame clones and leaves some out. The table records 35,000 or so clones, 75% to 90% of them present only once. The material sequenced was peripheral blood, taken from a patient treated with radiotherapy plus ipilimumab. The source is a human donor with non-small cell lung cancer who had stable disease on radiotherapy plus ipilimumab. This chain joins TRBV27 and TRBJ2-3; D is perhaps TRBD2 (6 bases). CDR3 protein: CASSFLRGRAGTDTQYF. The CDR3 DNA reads TGTGCCAGCAGTTTTCTCCGTGGCAGGGCGGGAACAGATACGCAGTATTTT.